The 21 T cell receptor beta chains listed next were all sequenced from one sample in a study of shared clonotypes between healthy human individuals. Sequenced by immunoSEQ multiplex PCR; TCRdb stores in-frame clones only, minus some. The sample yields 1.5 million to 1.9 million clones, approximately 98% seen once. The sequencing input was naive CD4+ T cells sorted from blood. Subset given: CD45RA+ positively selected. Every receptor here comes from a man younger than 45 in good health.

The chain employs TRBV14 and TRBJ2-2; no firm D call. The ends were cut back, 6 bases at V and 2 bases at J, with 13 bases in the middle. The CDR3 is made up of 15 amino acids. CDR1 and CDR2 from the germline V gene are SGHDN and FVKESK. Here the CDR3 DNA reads TGTGCCAGCAGGTCATCGGACCGAAACACCGGGGAGCTGTTTTTT. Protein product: CASRSSDRNTGELFF.

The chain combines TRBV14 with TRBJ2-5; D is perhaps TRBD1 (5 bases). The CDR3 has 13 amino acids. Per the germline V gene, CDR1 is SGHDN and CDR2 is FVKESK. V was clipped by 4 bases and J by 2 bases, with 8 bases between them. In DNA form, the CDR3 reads TGTGCCAGCAGCCGGGGCCCGCAAGAGACCCAGTACTTC. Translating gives CASSRGPQETQYF.

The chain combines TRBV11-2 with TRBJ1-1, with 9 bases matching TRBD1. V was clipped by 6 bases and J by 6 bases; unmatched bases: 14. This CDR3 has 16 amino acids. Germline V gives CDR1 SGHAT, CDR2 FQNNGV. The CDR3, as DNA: TGTGCCAGCAGAGGACTGATACAGGGGGCGGTGGCTGAAGCTTTCTTT. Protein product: CASRGLIQGAVAEAFF. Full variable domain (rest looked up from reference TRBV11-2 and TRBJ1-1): EAGVAQSPRYKIIEKRQSVAFWCNPISGHATLYWYQQILGQGPKLLIQFQNNGVVDDSQLPKDRFSAERLKGVDSTLKIQPAKLEDSAVYLCASRGLIQGAVAEAFFGQGTRLTVV.

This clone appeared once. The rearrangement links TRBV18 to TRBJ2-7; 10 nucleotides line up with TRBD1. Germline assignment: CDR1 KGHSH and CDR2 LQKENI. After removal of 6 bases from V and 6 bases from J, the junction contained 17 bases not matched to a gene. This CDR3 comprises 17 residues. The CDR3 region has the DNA TGTGCCAGCTCCCCAATAACGCCGGGACAGGGGATAAGCGAGCAGTACTTC. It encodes CASSPITPGQGISEQYF.

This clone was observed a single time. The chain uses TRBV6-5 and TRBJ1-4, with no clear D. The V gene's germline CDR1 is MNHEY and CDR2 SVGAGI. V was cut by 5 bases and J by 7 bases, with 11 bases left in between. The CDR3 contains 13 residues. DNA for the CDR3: TGTGCCAGCAGTCTAACGTCGGGTGAAAAACTGTTTTTT. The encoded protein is CASSLTSGEKLFF.

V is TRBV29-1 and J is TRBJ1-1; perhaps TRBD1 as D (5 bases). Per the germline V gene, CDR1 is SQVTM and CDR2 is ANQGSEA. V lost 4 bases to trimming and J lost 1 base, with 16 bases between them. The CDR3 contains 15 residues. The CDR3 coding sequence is TGCAGCGTTGGGGGGGGACGAGGTACGAACACTGAAGCTTTCTTT. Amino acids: CSVGGGRGTNTEAFF.

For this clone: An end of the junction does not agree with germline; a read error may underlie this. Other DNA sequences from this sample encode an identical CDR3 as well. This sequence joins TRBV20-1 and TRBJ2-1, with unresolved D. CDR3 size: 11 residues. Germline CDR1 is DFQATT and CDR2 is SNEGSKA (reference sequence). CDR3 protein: CSARVYNEQFF. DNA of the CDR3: TGCAGTGCCAGAGTCTACAATGAGCAGTTCTTC.

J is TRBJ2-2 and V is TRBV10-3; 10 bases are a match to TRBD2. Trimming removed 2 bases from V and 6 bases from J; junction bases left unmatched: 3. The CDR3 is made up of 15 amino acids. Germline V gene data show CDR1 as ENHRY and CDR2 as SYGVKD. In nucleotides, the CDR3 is TGTGCCATCAGTGAGATAGCGGGAGGTCCCGGGGAGCTGTTTTTT. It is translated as CAISEIAGGPGELFF.

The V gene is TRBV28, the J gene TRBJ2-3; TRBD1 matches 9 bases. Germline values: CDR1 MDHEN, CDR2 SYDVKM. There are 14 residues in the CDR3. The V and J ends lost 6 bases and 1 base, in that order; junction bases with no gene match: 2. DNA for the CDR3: TGTGCCAGCAGGAGGACAGGGGGCACAGATACGCAGTATTTT. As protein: CASRRTGGTDTQYF.

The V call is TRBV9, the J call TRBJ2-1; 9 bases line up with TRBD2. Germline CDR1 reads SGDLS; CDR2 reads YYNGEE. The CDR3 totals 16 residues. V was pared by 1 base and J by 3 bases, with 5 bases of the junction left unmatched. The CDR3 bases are TGTGCCAGCAGCGTACCCAGCGGGGGGCACTACAATGAGCAGTTCTTC. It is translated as CASSVPSGGHYNEQFF.

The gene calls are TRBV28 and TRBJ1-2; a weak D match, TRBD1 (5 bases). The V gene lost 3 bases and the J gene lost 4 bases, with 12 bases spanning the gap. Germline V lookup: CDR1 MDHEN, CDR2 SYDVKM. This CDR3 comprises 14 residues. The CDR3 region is CASSFGAIGYGYTF. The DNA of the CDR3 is TGTGCCAGCAGTTTCGGGGCTATAGGCTATGGCTACACCTTC.

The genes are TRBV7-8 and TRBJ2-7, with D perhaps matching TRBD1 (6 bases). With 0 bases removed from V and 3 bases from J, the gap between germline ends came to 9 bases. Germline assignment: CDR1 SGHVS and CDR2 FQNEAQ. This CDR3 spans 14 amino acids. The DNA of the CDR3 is TGTGCCAGCAGCTTAGCGCGAGGGGGCTACGAGCAGTACTTC. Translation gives CASSLARGGYEQYF.

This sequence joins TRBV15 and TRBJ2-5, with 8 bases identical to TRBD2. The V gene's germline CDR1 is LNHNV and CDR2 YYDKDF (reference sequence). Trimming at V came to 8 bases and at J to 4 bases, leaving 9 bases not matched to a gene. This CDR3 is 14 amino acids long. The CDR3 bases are TGTGCCACCCGGATCGGGAGGGCGAGAGAGACCCAGTACTTC. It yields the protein CATRIGRARETQYF.

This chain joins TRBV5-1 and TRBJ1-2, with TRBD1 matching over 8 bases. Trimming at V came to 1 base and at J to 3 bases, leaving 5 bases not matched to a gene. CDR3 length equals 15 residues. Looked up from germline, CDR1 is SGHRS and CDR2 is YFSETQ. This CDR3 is CASSLMSGGYYGYTF. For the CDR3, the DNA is TGCGCCAGCAGCTTGATGTCAGGGGGCTACTATGGCTACACCTTC. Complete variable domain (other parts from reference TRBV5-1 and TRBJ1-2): KAGVTQTPRYLIKTRGQQVTLSCSPISGHRSVSWYQQTPGQGLQFLFEYFSETQRNKGNFPGRFSGRQFSNSRSEMNVSTLELGDSALYLCASSLMSGGYYGYTFGSGTRLTVV.

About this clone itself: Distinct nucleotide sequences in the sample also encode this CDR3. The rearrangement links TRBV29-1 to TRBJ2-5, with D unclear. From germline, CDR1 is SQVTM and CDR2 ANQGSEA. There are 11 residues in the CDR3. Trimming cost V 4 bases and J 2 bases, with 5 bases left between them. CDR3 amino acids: CSVVGQETQYF. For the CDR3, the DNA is TGCAGCGTTGTGGGGCAAGAGACCCAGTACTTC.

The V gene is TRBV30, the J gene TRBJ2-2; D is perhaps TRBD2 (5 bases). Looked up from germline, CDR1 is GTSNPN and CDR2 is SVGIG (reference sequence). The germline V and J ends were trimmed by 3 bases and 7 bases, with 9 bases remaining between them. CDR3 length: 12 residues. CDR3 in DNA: TGTGCCTGGAGCCCCGGGGTCGGGGAGCTGTTTTTT. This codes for CAWSPGVGELFF.

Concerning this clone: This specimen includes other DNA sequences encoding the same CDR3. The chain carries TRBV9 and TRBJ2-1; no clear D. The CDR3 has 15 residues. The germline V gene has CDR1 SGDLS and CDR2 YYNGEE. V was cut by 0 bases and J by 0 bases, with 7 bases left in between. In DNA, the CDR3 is TGTGCCAGCAGCGTAGGCAGGAGCTCCTACAATGAGCAGTTCTTC. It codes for CASSVGRSSYNEQFF.

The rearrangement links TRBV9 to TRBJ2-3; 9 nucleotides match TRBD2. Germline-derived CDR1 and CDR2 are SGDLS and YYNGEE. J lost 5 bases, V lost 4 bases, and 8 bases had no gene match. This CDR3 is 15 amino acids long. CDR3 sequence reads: CASSPTSGRGDTQYF. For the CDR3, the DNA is TGTGCCAGCAGCCCTACTAGCGGGCGGGGAGATACGCAGTATTTT. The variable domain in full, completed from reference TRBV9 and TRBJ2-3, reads DSGVTQTPKHLITATGQRVTLRCSPRSGDLSVYWYQQSLDQGLQFLIQYYNGEERAKGNILERFSAQQFPDLHSELNLSSLELGDSALYFCASSPTSGRGDTQYFGPGTRLTVL.

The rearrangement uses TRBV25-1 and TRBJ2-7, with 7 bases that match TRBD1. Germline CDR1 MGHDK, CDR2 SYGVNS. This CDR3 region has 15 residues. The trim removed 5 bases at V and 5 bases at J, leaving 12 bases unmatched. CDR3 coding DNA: TGTGCCAGCAGTCCTCCGGGACAGTTGGTCCACGAGCAGTACTTC. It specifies CASSPPGQLVHEQYF.

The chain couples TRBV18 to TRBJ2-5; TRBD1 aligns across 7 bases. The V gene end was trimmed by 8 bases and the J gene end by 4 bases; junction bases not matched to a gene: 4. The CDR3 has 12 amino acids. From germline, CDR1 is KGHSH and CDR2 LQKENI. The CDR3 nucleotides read TGTGCCAGCCTGGACAGGAGAGAGACCCAGTACTTC. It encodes CASLDRRETQYF.

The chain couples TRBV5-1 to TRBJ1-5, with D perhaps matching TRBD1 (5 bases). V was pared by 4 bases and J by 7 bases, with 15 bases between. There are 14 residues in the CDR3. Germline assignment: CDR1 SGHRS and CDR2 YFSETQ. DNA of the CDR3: TGCGCCAGCAGCCCCGGGACCGGGGAGCAGCCCCAGCATTTT. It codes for CASSPGTGEQPQHF.